The 31 T cell receptor beta chains given below trace back to one sample, sequenced in a study of shared clonotypes between healthy human individuals. Libraries were prepared by immunoSEQ multiplex PCR; TCRdb keeps only in-frame clonotypes and omits some of them. The data show more than 2,000,000 clones, with approximately 93% seen just once and 0.39% held by the top ten. The material sequenced was naive CD4+ T cells from PBMCs. This sample's subset: CD45RA+ positively selected. The source is a young man in good health. Some clones in this sample may be carry-over from other donors' samples.

The V and J genes are TRBV5-4 and TRBJ2-2; 13 bases map to TRBD2. V lost 2 bases and J lost 7; bases outside the gene matches: 8. Germline CDR1 reads SGHNT; CDR2 reads YYREEE (reference sequence). The CDR3 has 17 residues. DNA for the CDR3: TGTGCCAGCAGCTTAGGACTAGCGGGAGCAATGGGCGGGGAGCTGTTTTTT. As protein: CASSLGLAGAMGGELFF.

The chain links TRBV19 to TRBJ1-2, with no clear D. In germline, CDR1 is LNHDA, CDR2 SQIVND (reference sequence). The CDR3 sequence is 14 residues long. V lost 8 bases to trimming and J lost 4 bases, with 17 bases between them. The CDR3 nucleotides read TGTGCCAGTTCCGAACAGAAGAGGTCCTATGGCTACACCTTC. Amino acid sequence: CASSEQKRSYGYTF.

V is TRBV7-2 and J is TRBJ1-3; D ambiguous. V dropped 3 bases and J dropped 0 bases, with 9 bases sitting between them. Germline V gene data show CDR1 as SGHTA and CDR2 as FQGNSA. The CDR3 loop spans 15 amino acids. CDR3 DNA sequence: TGTGCCAGCAGCTTCACGGGGTTCTCTGGAAACACCATATATTTT. It specifies CASSFTGFSGNTIYF.

This chain connects TRBV7-9 to TRBJ1-1, with no clear D. The germline V gene has CDR1 SEHNR and CDR2 FQNEAQ (reference sequence). V gave up 9 bases and J gave up 0 bases, with 14 bases separating them. CDR3 size: 14 residues. CDR3 in amino acids: CASGPVAVNTEAFF. The CDR3 bases are TGTGCCAGTGGACCGGTGGCGGTGAACACTGAAGCTTTCTTT.

This chain links TRBV9 with TRBJ1-3, with D perhaps TRBD1 (5 bases). CDR3 size: 15 residues. The germline CDR1 and CDR2 sequences are SGDLS and YYNGEE. V dropped 3 bases and J dropped 4 bases, with 14 bases sitting between them. The chain's CDR3 is CASSEQALKGNTIYF. CDR3 coding DNA: TGTGCCAGCAGCGAACAGGCTTTGAAGGGAAACACCATATATTTT.

V usage is TRBV5-1 and J usage is TRBJ2-1, with TRBD2 identical over 13 bases. CDR1 and CDR2 (germline): SGHRS, YFSETQ. There are 17 residues in the CDR3. After removal of 2 bases from V and 5 bases from J, the junction contained 7 bases not matched to a gene. The CDR3 is CASSFGLAGAFNNEQFF. The CDR3 DNA sequence: TGCGCCAGCAGCTTTGGACTAGCGGGAGCCTTTAACAATGAGCAGTTCTTC.

CDR3 amino acids: CASSLVLGRFSGNTIYF. Here the CDR3 DNA reads TGTGCCAGCAGCTTAGTACTGGGACGGTTCTCTGGAAACACCATATATTTT. The rearrangement joins TRBV11-2 to TRBJ1-3; possible D gene TRBD1, 5 bases. Trimming pared 1 base from V and 0 bases from J, leaving 13 bases between. The germline gives CDR1 SGHAT, CDR2 FQNNGV. The CDR3 length is 17 residues.

This chain connects TRBV14 to TRBJ2-7, with 9 bases that match TRBD1. V was clipped by 5 bases and J by 3 bases; unmatched bases: 8. CDR1 is SGHDN and CDR2 is FVKESK in the germline V gene. The CDR3 consists of 15 residues. This CDR3 is CASSSRDRVFYEQYF. Here the CDR3 DNA reads TGTGCCAGCAGCAGCCGGGACAGGGTATTCTACGAGCAGTACTTC. Complete variable domain (other parts from reference TRBV14 and TRBJ2-7): EAGVTQFPSHSVIEKGQTVTLRCDPISGHDNLYWYRRVMGKEIKFLLHFVKESKQDESGMPNNRFLAERTGGTYSTLKVQPAELEDSGVYFCASSSRDRVFYEQYFGPGTRLTVT.

This clone was seen just once. At the DNA level, this CDR3 is encoded by other sequences in the same sample as well. This chain connects TRBV5-1 to TRBJ2-7, with 13 bases that match TRBD2. The CDR3 sequence is 15 residues long. Per the germline V gene, CDR1 is SGHRS and CDR2 is YFSETQ. V trimming: 4 bases; J trimming: 2 bases; junction bases outside the gene matches: 3. The CDR3 sequence is CASSLGTSGTYEQYF. DNA for the CDR3: TGCGCCAGCAGCCTAGGGACTAGCGGGACCTACGAGCAGTACTTC.

The gene calls are TRBV4-2 and TRBJ2-7; 9 bases are shared with TRBD1. Germline assignment: CDR1 LGHNA and CDR2 YNFKEQ. The CDR3 has 14 residues. Germline trimming cut 3 bases from V and 3 bases from J; bases unmatched to any gene: 3. DNA of the CDR3: TGTGCCAGCAGCCAGATGGGACAGGGCTACGAGCAGTACTTC. Translated, it gives CASSQMGQGYEQYF.

V is TRBV28 and J is TRBJ2-5; D unclear. The closer fit of TRBJ2-7 to the DNA end suggests the J call may be wrong. Per germline, CDR1 MDHEN and CDR2 SYDVKM. The CDR3 contains 15 residues. The CDR3 DNA is TGTGCCAGCACCACTATCGGGCCAGGTCGGGTCGAGCAGTACTTC. It specifies CASTTIGPGRVEQYF.

This sequence joins TRBV2 and TRBJ2-3; 7 nucleotides match TRBD1. The CDR3 sequence is 15 residues long. With 6 bases clipped from V and 0 bases from J, the junction kept 6 bases outside the gene matches. In germline, CDR1 is SNHLY, CDR2 FYNNEI. The chain's CDR3 is CASRPDRLSTDTQYF. Written as DNA, the CDR3 is TGTGCCAGCAGACCGGACAGGCTTAGCACAGATACGCAGTATTTT. Together with reference TRBV2 and TRBJ2-3, the CDR3 gives the full variable domain: EPEVTQTPSHQVTQMGQEVILRCVPISNHLYFYWYRQILGQKVEFLVSFYNNEISEKSEIFDDQFSVERPDGSNFTLKIRSTKLEDSAMYFCASRPDRLSTDTQYFGPGTRLTVL.

This clone was picked up one time. The chain uses TRBV2 and TRBJ2-1; maybe TRBD1 (6 bases). The CDR3 is 12 residues long. CDR1 and CDR2 (germline): SNHLY, FYNNEI. V lost 6 bases and J 14 bases, leaving 17 bases between the germline ends. This CDR3 is CASSPEDSREFF. The CDR3, as DNA: TGTGCCAGCAGCCCCGAGGACAGCAGGGAGTTCTTC.

As concerns this clone: Other DNA sequences in this sample translate to the same CDR3. The chain links TRBV5-1 to TRBJ1-4; no reliable D call. The CDR3 consists of 13 residues. V dropped 2 bases and J dropped 5 bases, with 7 bases sitting between them. Germline V gene sequence: CDR1 SGHRS, CDR2 YFSETQ. The CDR3 nucleotides are TGCGCCAGCAGCTTTTCAGACAATGAAAAACTGTTTTTT. Its protein product is CASSFSDNEKLFF.

V usage is TRBV5-4 and J usage is TRBJ2-7; 9 positions match TRBD2. This CDR3 region has 15 residues. Trimming at V came to 4 bases and at J to 5 bases, leaving 10 bases not matched to a gene. In germline, CDR1 is SGHNT, CDR2 YYREEE (reference sequence). The chain's CDR3 is CASSAPTSGLNEQYF. In DNA, the CDR3 is TGTGCCAGCAGCGCCCCGACTAGCGGATTGAACGAGCAGTACTTC.

The rearrangement links TRBV7-3 to TRBJ2-1, with 15 bases that match TRBD2. CDR1 is SGHTA and CDR2 is FQGTGA in the germline V gene. CDR3 length equals 19 residues. Germline trimming cut 5 bases from V and 3 bases from J; bases unmatched to any gene: 11. The CDR3 DNA follows: TGTGCCAGCAGCCCACTCGGACTAGCGGGAGGGCCGAGCTACAATGAGCAGTTCTTC. Translated: CASSPLGLAGGPSYNEQFF.

V and J are TRBV7-2 and TRBJ2-1; possibly TRBD2 for D (6 bases). CDR1 is SGHTA, CDR2 FQGNSA, per germline. V gave up 2 bases and J gave up 7 bases, with 15 bases separating them. CDR3 size: 15 residues. The CDR3: CASSLRGGGRNEQFF. The CDR3 nucleotides read TGTGCCAGCAGCTTAAGGGGCGGAGGGAGGAATGAGCAGTTCTTC.

This rearrangement joins TRBV7-3 to TRBJ2-2; weak D call: TRBD2 (6 bases). Germline loops: CDR1 SGHTA, CDR2 FQGTGA. Trimming stripped 5 bases from V and 4 bases from J, with 11 bases between. This CDR3 comprises 14 residues. The chain's CDR3 is CASSPGTSTGELFF. The DNA of the CDR3 is TGTGCCAGCAGCCCGGGGACTTCCACCGGGGAGCTGTTTTTT.

This sequence joins TRBV5-4 and TRBJ2-5; D is ambiguous. The J call may be faulty, since TRBJ2-7 better matches the DNA end. Germline V gives CDR1 SGHNT, CDR2 YYREEE (reference sequence). This CDR3 has 13 residues. The CDR3: CASSFKSSYEQYF. CDR3 DNA sequence: TGTGCCAGCAGCTTCAAGTCCTCCTACGAGCAGTACTTC.

Concerning this clone: Additional DNA sequences in this sample encode the identical CDR3. The V and J genes are TRBV7-2 and TRBJ2-5; the match to TRBD1 covers 9 bases. This CDR3 has 14 amino acids. V shed 4 bases, J shed 5 bases, and the junction held 5 bases outside the gene matches. The germline V gene encodes CDR1 SGHTA and CDR2 FQGNSA. The CDR3 DNA reads as TGTGCCAGCAGCTCGGACAGGGGTAGGGAGACCCAGTACTTC. Translation gives CASSSDRGRETQYF.

The chain recombines TRBV7-3 with TRBJ2-3; D remains ambiguous. This CDR3 contains 15 residues. Germline V gene data show CDR1 as SGHTA and CDR2 as FQGTGA. The ends were cut back, 3 bases at V and 4 bases at J, with 14 bases in the middle. As DNA, the CDR3 is TGTGCCAGCAGCTTGGGCTCCACTTCAGCAGATACGCAGTATTTT. Protein: CASSLGSTSADTQYF.

The V and J genes are TRBV5-1 and TRBJ2-5; 13 nucleotides agree with TRBD2. V lost 0 bases to trimming and J lost 5 bases; unmatched junction nucleotides: 4. Germline CDR1 SGHRS, CDR2 YFSETQ. The CDR3 extends over 16 amino acids. CDR3 in DNA: TGCGCCAGCAGCTTGGGACTAGCGGGAGGCTACGAGACCCAGTACTTC. Protein: CASSLGLAGGYETQYF.

The chain has TRBV4-2 and TRBJ2-2; TRBD2 might be the D (6 bases). This CDR3 contains 15 residues. Trimming shortened V by 0 bases and J by 3 bases, and 8 bases separated the two germline ends. The germline V gene encodes CDR1 LGHNA and CDR2 YNFKEQ. The CDR3 DNA reads as TGTGCCAGCAGCCAAGATCGGGAGTACACCGGGGAGCTGTTTTTT. It specifies CASSQDREYTGELFF.

This chain links TRBV28 with TRBJ2-5, with TRBD1 identical over 9 bases. CDR1 and CDR2 (germline): MDHEN, SYDVKM. This CDR3 is 15 amino acids long. V shed 1 base, J shed 4 bases, and the junction held 4 bases outside the gene matches. The CDR3 sequence is CASSLSHRGRETQYF. The CDR3 DNA is TGTGCCAGCAGTTTATCCCACAGGGGGCGAGAGACCCAGTACTTC.

CDR3 sequence (DNA): TGTGCCAGCATGCCCCAACCCGGGGGGACTGAAGCTTTCTTT. It yields the protein CASMPQPGGTEAFF. The V call is TRBV7-2, the J call TRBJ1-1, with TRBD1 as a possible D gene (5 bases). The CDR3 consists of 14 residues. The V and J ends lost 7 bases and 5 bases respectively, with 17 bases between them. Looked up from germline, CDR1 is SGHTA and CDR2 is FQGNSA. Full variable domain (missing parts from reference TRBV7-2 and TRBJ1-1): GAGVSQSPSNKVTEKGKDVELRCDPISGHTALYWYRQSLGQGLEFLIYFQGNSAPDKSGLPSDRFSAERTGGSVSTLTIQRTQQEDSAVYLCASMPQPGGTEAFFGQGTRLTVV.

The chain recombines TRBV15 with TRBJ1-1, with D hard to call. Germline CDR1 reads LNHNV; CDR2 reads YYDKDF (reference sequence). Trimming took off 4 bases at V and 0 bases at J, with 15 bases between the two ends. CDR3 length: 16 residues. The CDR3 nucleotides read TGTGCCACCAGCAATACTCTCCTGGGAGTGAACACTGAAGCTTTCTTT. Its translation is CATSNTLLGVNTEAFF.

With regard to this clone: Other nucleotide sequences from this sample produce the same CDR3. The chain recombines TRBV5-1 with TRBJ2-2; D possibly corresponds to TRBD2 (5 bases). The CDR3 contains 15 residues. The V end was cut by 0 bases, the J end by 0 bases, with 6 bases between. Per germline, CDR1 SGHRS and CDR2 YFSETQ. The CDR3 is CASSLGRSNTGELFF. The CDR3, as DNA: TGCGCCAGCAGCTTGGGGAGGTCGAACACCGGGGAGCTGTTTTTT.

The V call is TRBV28, the J call TRBJ2-1; 9 bases align to TRBD2. V gave up 8 bases and J gave up 6 bases; unmatched junction bases: 8. This CDR3 has 14 amino acids. The germline CDR1 and CDR2 sequences are MDHEN and SYDVKM. CDR3 bases: TGTGCCAGCGGGAGCGGGGGGTCTGGCAATGAGCAGTTCTTC. It specifies CASGSGGSGNEQFF.

This sequence joins TRBV15 and TRBJ1-5; unclear D gene. V lost 6 bases and J 0 bases, leaving 3 bases between the germline ends. The CDR3 spans 12 residues. Per germline, CDR1 LNHNV and CDR2 YYDKDF (reference sequence). The CDR3 region is CATSYSNQPQHF. In nucleotides, the CDR3 is TGTGCCACCAGTTATAGCAATCAGCCCCAGCATTTT.

This rearrangement joins TRBV29-1 to TRBJ2-1; 8 positions agree with TRBD2. CDR1 is SQVTM and CDR2 is ANQGSEA in the germline V gene. With V trimmed by 6 bases and J by 4 bases, 11 bases remained unmatched. This CDR3 has 15 residues. The CDR3 DNA is TGCAGCGTCCTCCCGGGAGGGAGACCGTACAATGAGCAGTTCTTC. This codes for CSVLPGGRPYNEQFF.

Remarks on this clone: Other DNA sequences of this sample code for an identical CDR3. The chain employs TRBV5-1 and TRBJ2-1; D remains ambiguous. The length of the CDR3 is 14 residues. Germline V gene lookup returns CDR1 SGHRS and CDR2 YFSETQ. V lost 0 bases and J lost 6, with 10 bases in between. This CDR3 is CASSLVLVGNEQFF. The DNA of the CDR3 is TGCGCCAGCAGCTTGGTTCTAGTGGGCAATGAGCAGTTCTTC. The complete variable domain, with remaining parts taken from reference TRBV5-1 and TRBJ2-1, reads KAGVTQTPRYLIKTRGQQVTLSCSPISGHRSVSWYQQTPGQGLQFLFEYFSETQRNKGNFPGRFSGRQFSNSRSEMNVSTLELGDSALYLCASSLVLVGNEQFFGPGTRLTVL.